The 25 T cell receptor beta chains below were found in one sample sequenced in a study of OX40 agonist ivuxolimab in advanced cancers. Profiling relied on immunoSEQ multiplex PCR, and the TCRdb table lists in-frame clones only, not all of them. Of 48,000 or so clones in the sample, around 90% are singletons; the top ten hold around half. Here the sequenced sample was CD4+ or CD8+ T cells sorted from blood, taken in a trial of the OX40 agonist ivuxolimab. The origin of the receptors is an adult with an advanced solid tumor such as melanoma, head and neck, liver or kidney cancer.

This clone was counted once. The chain couples TRBV29-1 to TRBJ2-6, with D perhaps assigned TRBD1 or TRBD2 (5 bases each). Germline CDR1 reads SQVTM; CDR2 reads ANQGSEA. This CDR3 has 19 amino acids. V was clipped by 0 bases and J by 0 bases, with 18 bases between them. CDR3 bases: TGCAGCGTTGAAGATTGGGGGAACTCCTTGAGCTCTGGGGCCAACGTCCTGACTTTC. Its protein product is CSVEDWGNSLSSGANVLTF.

This rearrangement joins TRBV6-6 to TRBJ2-2; no clear D gene. Trimming shortened V by 8 bases and J by 4 bases, and 8 bases separated the two germline ends. This CDR3 is built from 12 residues. The germline CDR1 and CDR2 sequences are MNHNY and SVGAGI (reference sequence). CDR3 DNA sequence: TGTGCCAGCGAGATGGGCACCGGGGAGCTGTTTTTT. It translates to CASEMGTGELFF.

This clone has a handful of counts. The rearrangement joins TRBV7-9 to TRBJ1-2; D remains ambiguous. V gave up 0 bases and J gave up 5 bases, with 10 bases separating them. CDR1 SEHNR and CDR2 FQNEAQ come from the germline V gene (reference sequence). This CDR3 contains 14 residues. CDR3 DNA: TGTGCCAGCAGCTTAGCGATGGGCGCGTATGGCTACACCTTC. Protein: CASSLAMGAYGYTF.

The V call is TRBV7-8, the J call TRBJ1-4, with D unresolved. V gave up 3 bases and J gave up 8 bases, with 13 bases separating them. The CDR3 loop spans 14 amino acids. Germline CDR1 reads SGHVS; CDR2 reads FQNEAQ. CDR3 residues: CASSLGSGQEKLFF. The CDR3 nucleotides are TGTGCCAGCAGCTTGGGGTCGGGCCAAGAAAAACTGTTTTTT. The full variable domain, its missing parts supplied by reference TRBV7-8 and TRBJ1-4, is GAGVSQSPRYKVAKRGQDVALRCDPISGHVSLFWYQQALGQGPEFLTYFQNEAQLDKSGLPSDRFFAERPEGSVSTLKIQRTQQEDSAVYLCASSLGSGQEKLFFGSGTQLSVL.

This clone was observed a few times. The chain is built from TRBV5-4 and TRBJ2-7, with 9 bases lining up with TRBD1. CDR3 size: 14 residues. J gave up 1 base and V 4 bases, and 3 bases lay outside the gene matches. Germline V lookup: CDR1 SGHNT, CDR2 YYREEE (reference sequence). CDR3 amino acids: CASSEGQGSYEQYF. In DNA, the CDR3 is TGTGCCAGCAGCGAAGGACAGGGGTCCTACGAGCAGTACTTC.

The chain uses TRBV11-2 and TRBJ2-1; a weak D match, TRBD2 (6 bases). CDR3 length: 14 amino acids. Germline CDR1 and CDR2: SGHAT and FQNNGV. V was cut by 8 bases and J by 2 bases, with 13 bases left in between. The CDR3 nucleotides read TGTGCCAGCGCACGGAGGGGAACCTACAATGAGCAGTTCTTC. This codes for CASARRGTYNEQFF.

The chain employs TRBV7-8 and TRBJ2-7; tentatively, D is TRBD1 or TRBD2 (6 bases each). CDR3 length: 13 amino acids. V gave up 6 bases and J gave up 5 bases, with 14 bases separating them. Germline CDR1 is SGHVS and CDR2 is FQNEAQ. CDR3 nucleotide sequence: TGTGCCAGCAGATTTGACAGGAGGGACGAGCAGTACTTC. Translating gives CASRFDRRDEQYF.

This sequence joins TRBV19 and TRBJ1-5; D is unresolved. V lost 3 bases to trimming and J lost 7 bases, with 7 bases between them. CDR3 length equals 12 residues. Germline CDR1 is LNHDA and CDR2 is SQIVND (reference sequence). The CDR3 loop is CASSILPQPQHF. Here the CDR3 DNA reads TGTGCCAGTAGTATCCTCCCACAGCCCCAGCATTTT.

J is TRBJ2-7 and V is TRBV6-5; a possible D gene is TRBD1 (6 bases). Germline CDR1 reads MNHEY; CDR2 reads SVGAGI. V gave up 5 bases and J gave up 4 bases, with 18 bases separating them. This CDR3 has 15 residues. This CDR3 is CASSLLRGGQYEQYF. CDR3 sequence (DNA): TGTGCCAGCAGTCTCCTCAGGGGCGGACAATACGAGCAGTACTTC.

The chain joins TRBV28 to TRBJ2-3; D not resolved. The CDR3 covers 14 residues. The germline V gene encodes CDR1 MDHEN and CDR2 SYDVKM. V was pared by 8 bases and J by 4 bases, with 16 bases between. CDR3 bases: TGTGCCAGCCCCCCAGGCTTTCGACCAGATACGCAGTATTTT. This encodes CASPPGFRPDTQYF.

The rearrangement uses TRBV18 and TRBJ2-5, with D unclear. This CDR3 region has 14 residues. The V end lost 6 bases, the J end lost 2 bases, and 13 bases lay between the germline ends. Germline values: CDR1 KGHSH, CDR2 LQKENI. CDR3 region: CASSTATRQETQYF. The CDR3 DNA reads as TGTGCCAGCTCGACTGCTACTCGTCAAGAGACCCAGTACTTC.

The chain has TRBV10-1 and TRBJ1-6; D is unclear. Germline V CDR1 and CDR2: WNHNN, SYGVQD (reference sequence). Deletions cut 2 bases from V and 7 bases from J, with 3 bases between. This CDR3 has 12 amino acids. The CDR3 spells CASSEGNSPLHF. In nucleotides, the CDR3 is TGCGCCAGCAGTGAGGGGAATTCACCCCTCCACTTT.

J is TRBJ2-5 and V is TRBV28; D may be TRBD2 (5 bases). The germline V gene has CDR1 MDHEN and CDR2 SYDVKM. The CDR3 totals 14 residues. Trimming removed 3 bases from V and 5 bases from J, with 13 bases in between. CDR3 DNA: TGTGCCAGCAGTTTGGGCCCGCGAGGGGAGACCCAGTACTTC. Translation gives CASSLGPRGETQYF.

This chain links TRBV14 with TRBJ2-1; D is possibly TRBD2 (6 bases). The CDR3 has 12 amino acids. Trimming cost V 6 bases and J 7 bases, with 10 bases left between them. Germline CDR1 SGHDN, CDR2 FVKESK. The CDR3 sequence is CASSPGGNEQFF. The CDR3 DNA sequence: TGTGCCAGCAGTCCCGGGGGTAATGAGCAGTTCTTC.

V and J are TRBV27 and TRBJ1-5, with D possibly being TRBD1 (5 bases). Germline V gives CDR1 MNHEY, CDR2 SMNVEV (reference sequence). Trimming pared 1 base from V and 0 bases from J, leaving 10 bases between. This CDR3 has 16 residues. In DNA form, the CDR3 reads TGTGCCAGCAGTTTATTGGGGGTGGATAGCAATCAGCCCCAGCATTTT. Translating gives CASSLLGVDSNQPQHF.

The chain joins TRBV6-1 to TRBJ2-2; 11 bases line up with TRBD1. The CDR3 is 15 residues long. V shed 2 bases and J 6 bases; nucleotides not matched to a gene: 2. Germline V gene data show CDR1 as MNHNS and CDR2 as SASEGT. The CDR3 protein is CASSEWDRGAGELFF. The CDR3 nucleotides read TGTGCCAGCAGTGAATGGGACAGGGGGGCCGGGGAGCTGTTTTTT.

The chain carries TRBV2 and TRBJ2-5; no clear D gene. Germline V gene data show CDR1 as SNHLY and CDR2 as FYNNEI. This CDR3 has 14 residues. V dropped 2 bases and J dropped 0 bases, with 7 bases sitting between them. CDR3 sequence reads: CASSEPGNQETQYF. The CDR3, as DNA: TGTGCCAGCAGTGAACCAGGAAACCAAGAGACCCAGTACTTC.

V and J are TRBV18 and TRBJ2-1; D unclear. Looked up from germline, CDR1 is KGHSH and CDR2 is LQKENI. V dropped 1 base and J dropped 2 bases, with 9 bases sitting between them. The CDR3 runs to 15 residues. The CDR3 reads CASSPRDGTYNEQFF. The CDR3 DNA is TGTGCCAGCTCACCACGGGATGGCACCTACAATGAGCAGTTCTTC.

The CDR3 DNA reads as TGTGCCAGCAGAGCGGACAGGGTCACAGATACGCAGTATTTT. Its translation is CASRADRVTDTQYF. The chain couples TRBV9 to TRBJ2-3; the match to TRBD1 covers 8 bases. The CDR3 length is 14 residues. CDR1 and CDR2 (germline): SGDLS, YYNGEE. The J segment lost 2 bases and the V segment lost 5 bases, leaving 4 bases of the junction unmatched.

V is TRBV11-2 and J is TRBJ2-7; TRBD1 matches at 8 bases. Germline trimming cut 5 bases from V and 2 bases from J; bases unmatched to any gene: 8. Germline V lookup: CDR1 SGHAT, CDR2 FQNNGV. CDR3 length equals 15 residues. The CDR3 reads CASSPIGQGPYEQYF. DNA for the CDR3: TGTGCCAGCAGCCCTATCGGACAGGGCCCCTACGAGCAGTACTTC.

The V and J genes are TRBV28 and TRBJ2-7, with a possible D match to TRBD2 (6 bases). Germline V lookup: CDR1 MDHEN, CDR2 SYDVKM. The CDR3 has 15 residues. V lost 2 bases to trimming and J lost 6 bases, with 17 bases between them. Here the CDR3 reads CASSLESGLGSEQYF. The CDR3 region has the DNA TGTGCCAGCAGTTTAGAATCGGGACTCGGAAGCGAGCAGTACTTC.

Only one count was recorded for this clone. This chain joins TRBV25-1 and TRBJ1-4; D remains unclear. The CDR3 loop spans 17 amino acids. The germline gives CDR1 MGHDK, CDR2 SYGVNS. With 1 base removed from V and 0 bases from J, the gap between germline ends came to 12 bases. CDR3: CASSESWAEATNEKLFF. DNA for the CDR3: TGTGCCAGCAGTGAATCCTGGGCAGAAGCAACTAATGAAAAACTGTTTTTT.

The CDR3 coding sequence is TGCGCCAGCAGGGTTACGTACGAGCAGTACTTC. It encodes CASRVTYEQYF. The chain links TRBV10-2 to TRBJ2-7; no firm D call. The germline gives CDR1 WSHSY, CDR2 SAAADI. This CDR3 spans 11 amino acids. The V end lost 6 bases, the J end lost 4 bases, and 7 bases lay between the germline ends.

The chain carries TRBV27 and TRBJ2-1, with 12 positions matching TRBD2. Germline CDR1 is MNHEY and CDR2 is SMNVEV (reference sequence). The CDR3 consists of 16 residues. J lost 8 bases, V lost 5 bases, and 10 bases had no gene match. The CDR3 nucleotides are TGTGCCAGCAGTCCGCCCGCTAGCGGGGGGGCTGATGAGCAGTTCTTC. The encoded protein is CASSPPASGGADEQFF.

The V and J genes are TRBV28 and TRBJ1-2; TRBD1 agrees at 7 bases. The CDR3 consists of 12 residues. Germline trimming cut 10 bases from V and 4 bases from J; bases unmatched to any gene: 6. The germline V gene has CDR1 MDHEN and CDR2 SYDVKM. Here the CDR3 DNA reads TGTGCCACCCACAGGGGAGGCTATGGCTACACCTTC. Its protein is CATHRGGYGYTF.